These T cell receptor beta chains were read from a single sample in a study of blood T cell repertoires in COVID-19. The protocol was immunoSEQ multiplex PCR, while the TCRdb copy is restricted to in-frame clones and leaves out a portion. Here the sample spans 250,000 to 300,000 clones, approximately 77% being singletons. The source material was peripheral blood. All receptors come from a woman aged 18-35 years with acute or convalescent COVID-19. Both conserved end residues are part of each CDR3. Each record gives: J gene, V gene, clone size, D gene, CDR3 DNA, CDR3 protein. D genes are given only for firm matches. Clone size appears in some rows only: once, few, many, or a class for an expanded clone.

>TRBJ2-1|TRBV5-6|few|.
TGTGCCAGCAGCTTGGCCATGAGGATCCCTGAGCAGTTCTTC
CASSLAMRIPEQFF
>TRBJ2-1|TRBV18|.|.
TGTGCCAGCTCACCAAAAAGCGTCAATGAGCAGTTCTTC
CASSPKSVNEQFF
>TRBJ1-1|TRBV30|few|.
TGTGCCTGGACAAACAGGTTGAACACTGAAGCTTTCTTT
CAWTNRLNTEAFF
>TRBJ2-7|TRBV10-2|.|TRBD2
TGCGCCAGCATGGGACTAGCGGCAACCTACGAGCAGTACTTC
CASMGLAATYEQYF
>TRBJ1-1|TRBV28|few|.
TGTGCCAGCAGTACAGAAAACACTGAAGCTTTCTTT
CASSTENTEAFF
>TRBJ2-7|TRBV7-9|.|.
TGTGCCAGCAGCTTAGCGGGAGGATACTACGAGCAGTACTTC
CASSLAGGYYEQYF
>TRBJ1-2|TRBV6-5|.|.
TGTGCCAGCTACGGTCCCCTCTGCGACACCTTC
CASYGPLCDTF
>TRBJ2-5|TRBV25-1|.|TRBD1
TGTGCCAGCAGCGAACCGGGACAGCACCAAGAGACCCAGTACTTC
CASSEPGQHQETQYF
>TRBJ1-5|TRBV4-1|.|TRBD1
TGCGCCAGCAGCCAAGAAGGCTACAGGGGAGGCCAGCCCCAGCATTTT
CASSQEGYRGGQPQHF
>TRBJ1-1|TRBV6-6|.|.
TGTGCCAGCAGTTCCTTGGACATCCGGTCTGAAGCTTTCTTT
CASSSLDIRSEAFF
>TRBJ2-7|TRBV27|.|.
TGTGCCAGCAGTTTAAAGTCTAGCTACGAGCAGTACTTC
CASSLKSSYEQYF
>TRBJ1-6|TRBV19|.|.
TGTGCCTCTGACGACAGCCGTAATTCACCCCTCCACTTT
CASDDSRNSPLHF
>TRBJ1-6|TRBV14|.|.
TGTGCCAGCAGCCAAGTGAGGGCCCGTGTATCACCCCTCCACTTT
CASSQVRARVSPLHF
>TRBJ1-2|TRBV4-1|.|.
TGCGCCAGCAGCCAAGAGGGTGGCAGGGGAGTTTCGGGCTACACCTTC
CASSQEGGRGVSGYTF
>TRBJ2-7|TRBV11-2|.|.
TGTGCCAGCAGCTCTCATAGTTGGTACGAGCAGTACTTC
CASSSHSWYEQYF
>TRBJ1-5|TRBV21-1|.|.
TGTGCCAGCAGCAAAGTGGGCACAGGGCTTCCAAATCAGCCCCAGCATTTT
CASSKVGTGLPNQPQHF
>TRBJ2-2|TRBV9|.|TRBD2
TGTGCCAGCAGCGCCTCCTCCCCCGGGACTACCAACACCGGGGAGCTGTTTTTT
CASSASSPGTTNTGELFF
>TRBJ1-2|TRBV28|.|.
TGTGCCAGCAGTTTTTTTTGGACACAGAATACTGACTATGGCTACACCTTC
CASSFFWTQNTDYGYTF
>TRBJ2-7|TRBV6-5|.|TRBD1
TGTGCCAGCAGGCGGGACAGGGCTGGCGAGCAGTACTTC
CASRRDRAGEQYF
>TRBJ2-5|TRBV10-2|.|TRBD1
TGCGCCAGCAGTGAAGGGGCAGGGGGTTGGGAGACCCAGTACTTC
CASSEGAGGWETQYF
>TRBJ2-1|TRBV27|.|TRBD1
TGTGCCAGCAGTTTAGTACCCGGGACAGGGATTTCCAATGAGCAGTTCTTC
CASSLVPGTGISNEQFF
>TRBJ2-1|TRBV4-3|.|TRBD2
TGCGCCAGCAGCCAAGATATAGGACTAGGCTACAATGAGCAGTTCTTC
CASSQDIGLGYNEQFF